This T cell receptor (beta chain) was captured by sequencing in a study of cytomegalovirus exposure and HLA in healthy donors. Of note for this clone: Its specificity is not known.

Primers for the PCR totalled 60 Vbeta and 13 Jbeta. The protocol was immunoSEQ multiplex PCR, while the TCRdb copy is restricted to in-frame clones and leaves out a portion. The sample includes about 160,000 clones, more than 60% seen only once; the top ten take more than 3.5%. The V segment lost 3 bases and the J segment 9 bases; nucleotides outside the gene matches: 8. Germline-derived CDR1 and CDR2 are SGHRS and YFSETQ. CDR3 size: 16 residues. Notes on the study in general: The only immune exposure information that was available was CMV serostatus. A later analysis found most CMV-associated TCR beta chains apparently HLA-restricted.

This clonotype was sampled from a middle-aged man in good health and CMV-seronegative. The rearrangement joins TRBV5-1 to TRBJ2-5; 16 bases line up with TRBD2. The sample was PBMCs. The DNA of the CDR3 is TGCGCCAGCAGCTGGGGACTAGCGGGGGGGCCTCGTTCCCAGTACTTC. Amino acid sequence: CASSWGLAGGPRSQYF.